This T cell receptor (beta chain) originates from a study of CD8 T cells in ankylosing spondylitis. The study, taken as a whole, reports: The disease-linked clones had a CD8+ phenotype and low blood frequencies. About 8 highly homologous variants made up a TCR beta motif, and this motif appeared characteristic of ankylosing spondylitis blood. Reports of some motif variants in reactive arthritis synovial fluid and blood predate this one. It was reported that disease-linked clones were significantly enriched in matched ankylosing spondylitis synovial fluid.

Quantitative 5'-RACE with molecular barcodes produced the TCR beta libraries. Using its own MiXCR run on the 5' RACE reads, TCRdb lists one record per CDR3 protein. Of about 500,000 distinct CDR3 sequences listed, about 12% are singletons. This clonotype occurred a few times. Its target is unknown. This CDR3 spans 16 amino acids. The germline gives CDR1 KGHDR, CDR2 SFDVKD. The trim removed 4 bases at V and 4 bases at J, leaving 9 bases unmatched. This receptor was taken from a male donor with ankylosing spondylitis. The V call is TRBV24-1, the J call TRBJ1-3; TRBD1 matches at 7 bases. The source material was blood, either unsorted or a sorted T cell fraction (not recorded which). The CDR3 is CATSDSTWTGGNTIYF. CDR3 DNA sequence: TGTGCCACCAGTGACTCTACCTGGACAGGAGGAAACACCATATATTTT.